The present T cell receptor (beta chain) was sequenced within a study of early stage breast cancer tumors. Study in general: Of about 17 invasive breast tumors, around 13 were hormone receptor-positive, HER2-negative.

Comments on this clone: The antigen is undetermined.

Regarding the study as a whole: Commonly generated sequences made up most enriched TCRB sequences shared between patients.

TCRdb's copy holds only in-frame clones and misses some; the assay was immunoSEQ multiplex PCR. The sample lists fewer than 35,000 clones, approximately 75% occurring once. V lost 5 bases to trimming and J lost 2 bases; unmatched junction nucleotides: 0. From germline, CDR1 is LNHDA and CDR2 SQIVND (reference sequence). CDR3 length: 14 amino acids. V gene TRBV19 combines with J gene TRBJ2-1; TRBD2 matches 10 bases. Sequencing was carried out using blood. This TCR came from a person aged 45-65 years with breast cancer. CDR3 amino acids: CASSGTSAYNEQFF. In DNA, the CDR3 is TGTGCCAGTAGTGGGACTAGCGCCTACAATGAGCAGTTCTTC.